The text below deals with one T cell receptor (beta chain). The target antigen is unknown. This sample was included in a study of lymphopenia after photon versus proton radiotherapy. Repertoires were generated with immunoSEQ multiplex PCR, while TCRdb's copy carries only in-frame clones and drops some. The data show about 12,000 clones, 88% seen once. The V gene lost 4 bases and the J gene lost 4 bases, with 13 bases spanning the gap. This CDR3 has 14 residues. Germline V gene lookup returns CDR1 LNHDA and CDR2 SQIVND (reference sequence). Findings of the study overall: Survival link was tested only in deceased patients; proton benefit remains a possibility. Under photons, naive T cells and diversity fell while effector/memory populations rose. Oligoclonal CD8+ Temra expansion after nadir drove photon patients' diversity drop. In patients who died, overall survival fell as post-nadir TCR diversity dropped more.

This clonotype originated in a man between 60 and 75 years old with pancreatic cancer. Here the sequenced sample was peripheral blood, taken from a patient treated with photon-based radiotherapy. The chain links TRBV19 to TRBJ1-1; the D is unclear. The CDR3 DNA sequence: TGTGCCAGTAGTAGTTCAGGCCTGAGCACTGAAGCTTTCTTT. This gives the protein CASSSSGLSTEAFF.